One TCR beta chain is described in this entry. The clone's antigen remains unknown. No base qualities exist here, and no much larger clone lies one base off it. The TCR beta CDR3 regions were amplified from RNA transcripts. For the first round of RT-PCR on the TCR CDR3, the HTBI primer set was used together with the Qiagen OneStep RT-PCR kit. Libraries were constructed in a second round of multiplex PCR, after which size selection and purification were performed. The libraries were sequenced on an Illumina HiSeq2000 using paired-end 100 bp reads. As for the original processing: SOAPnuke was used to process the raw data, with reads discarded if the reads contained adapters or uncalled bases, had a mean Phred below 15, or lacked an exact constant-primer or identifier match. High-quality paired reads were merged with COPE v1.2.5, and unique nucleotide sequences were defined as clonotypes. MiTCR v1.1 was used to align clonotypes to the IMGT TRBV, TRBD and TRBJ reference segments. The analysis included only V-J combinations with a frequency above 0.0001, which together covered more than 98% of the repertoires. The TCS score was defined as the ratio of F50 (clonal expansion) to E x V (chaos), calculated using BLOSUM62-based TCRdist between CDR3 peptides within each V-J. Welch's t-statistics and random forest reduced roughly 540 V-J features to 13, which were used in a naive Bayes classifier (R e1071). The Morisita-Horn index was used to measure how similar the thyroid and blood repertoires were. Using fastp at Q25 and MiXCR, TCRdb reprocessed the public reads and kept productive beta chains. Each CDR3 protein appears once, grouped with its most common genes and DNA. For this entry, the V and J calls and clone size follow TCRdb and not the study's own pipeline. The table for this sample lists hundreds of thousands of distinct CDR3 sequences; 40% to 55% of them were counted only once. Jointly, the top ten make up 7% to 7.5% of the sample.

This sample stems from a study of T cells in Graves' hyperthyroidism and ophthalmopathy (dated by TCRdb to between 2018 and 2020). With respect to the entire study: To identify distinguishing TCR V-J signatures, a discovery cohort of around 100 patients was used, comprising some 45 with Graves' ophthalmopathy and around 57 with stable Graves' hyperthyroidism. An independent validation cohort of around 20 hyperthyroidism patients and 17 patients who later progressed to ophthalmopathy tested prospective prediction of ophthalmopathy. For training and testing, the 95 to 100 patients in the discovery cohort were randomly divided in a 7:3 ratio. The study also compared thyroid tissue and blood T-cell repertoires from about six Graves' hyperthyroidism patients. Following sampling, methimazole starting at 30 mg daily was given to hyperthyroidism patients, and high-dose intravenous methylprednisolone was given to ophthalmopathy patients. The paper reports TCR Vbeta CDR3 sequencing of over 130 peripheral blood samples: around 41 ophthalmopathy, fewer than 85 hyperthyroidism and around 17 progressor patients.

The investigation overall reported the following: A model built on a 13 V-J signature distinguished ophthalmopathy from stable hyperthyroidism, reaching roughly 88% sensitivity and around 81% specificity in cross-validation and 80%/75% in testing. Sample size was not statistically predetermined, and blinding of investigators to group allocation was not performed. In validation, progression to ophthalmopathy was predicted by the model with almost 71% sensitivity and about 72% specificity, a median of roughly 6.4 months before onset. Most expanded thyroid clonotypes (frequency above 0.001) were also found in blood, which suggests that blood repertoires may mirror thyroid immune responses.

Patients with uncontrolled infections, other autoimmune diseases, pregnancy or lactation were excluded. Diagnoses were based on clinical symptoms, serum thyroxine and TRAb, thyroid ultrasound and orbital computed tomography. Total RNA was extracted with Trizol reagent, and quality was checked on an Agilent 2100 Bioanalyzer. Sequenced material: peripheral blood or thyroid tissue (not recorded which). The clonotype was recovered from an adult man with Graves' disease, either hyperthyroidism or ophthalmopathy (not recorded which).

CDR3 reads: CASSFEGGALYNSPLHF. The DNA sequence reads TGTGCCAGCAGCTTTGAGGGAGGGGCCCTCTATAATTCACCCCTCCACTTT. The sequence joins TRBV7-4 to TRBJ1-6; the D gene is perhaps TRBD1, from 5 matching bases. The CDR3 spans 17 residues, from the cysteine through the phenylalanine. CDR3 DNA only is kept here, 51 bases in frame from base 1. CDR1 and CDR2 were assigned from the germline V gene as SGHVT and SQSDAQ. Trimming takes 3 bases from V and 3 bases from J, and the germline ends sit 15 bases apart.